Presented here are 14 T cell receptor beta chains from one specimen sequenced in a study of blood T cell repertoires in COVID-19. The protocol was immunoSEQ multiplex PCR, while the TCRdb copy is restricted to in-frame clones and leaves out a portion. The repertoire consists of tens of thousands of clones, with roughly 90% occurring once and the leading ten covering 25%. Sequencing was performed on peripheral blood. The receptors shown here come from a man aged 60 to 69 with active or convalescent COVID-19.

The V and J genes are TRBV9 and TRBJ2-7, with 8 bases aligning to TRBD2. The CDR3 loop spans 16 amino acids. Germline CDR1 and CDR2: SGDLS and YYNGEE. V lost 0 bases, J lost 5 bases, and 10 bases stayed unmatched. CDR3 bases: TGTGCCAGCAGCGTAGGTTCTAACAGCGGGAGCGACGAGCAGTACTTC. This gives the protein CASSVGSNSGSDEQYF.

The chain links TRBV28 to TRBJ2-7; the D is unclear. CDR3 length: 14 amino acids. The germline CDR1 and CDR2 sequences are MDHEN and SYDVKM. The V and J ends lost 3 bases and 3 bases respectively, with 12 bases between them. The CDR3 sequence is CASSLVRIDYEQYF. CDR3 in DNA: TGTGCCAGCAGTTTGGTCCGTATAGACTACGAGCAGTACTTC.

The chain carries TRBV4-2 and TRBJ2-1; 10 bases are shared with TRBD2. The CDR3 is made up of 16 amino acids. J was trimmed by 8 bases and V by 7 bases; bases with no gene match: 14. The germline CDR1 and CDR2 sequences are LGHNA and YNFKEQ. The CDR3 coding sequence is TGTGCCAGCAACCTGAACCCCAGCGGGAGGGGGTATGAGCAGTTCTTC. It specifies CASNLNPSGRGYEQFF.

The chain has TRBV7-3 and TRBJ2-3; TRBD1 is a possible D gene (6 bases). Trimming took 2 bases from V and 7 from J, leaving 13 bases between them. This CDR3 has 14 amino acids. Germline V CDR1 and CDR2: SGHTA, FQGTGA. This chain's CDR3 is CASSLGPTGNTQYF. DNA of the CDR3: TGTGCCAGCAGCTTAGGCCCGACAGGCAATACGCAGTATTTT.

The chain recombines TRBV28 with TRBJ1-2; the match to TRBD1 covers 7 bases. The CDR3 totals 12 residues. Unmatched junction bases numbered 4, after V lost 8 bases and J lost 4 bases. Germline V lookup: CDR1 MDHEN, CDR2 SYDVKM. CDR3 nucleotide sequence: TGTGCCAGCGAGGGGGCTTCCTATGGCTACACCTTC. The encoded protein is CASEGASYGYTF.

The rearrangement uses TRBV7-8 and TRBJ2-1, with D uncertain. The CDR3 totals 16 residues. V lost 2 bases to trimming and J lost 7 bases, with 18 bases between them. Germline V gene lookup returns CDR1 SGHVS and CDR2 FQNEAQ. CDR3 region: CASSLLRRPLTNEQFF. The DNA for the CDR3 is TGTGCCAGCAGCTTATTGCGACGGCCTCTGACAAATGAGCAGTTCTTC.

This chain links TRBV6-5 with TRBJ2-7; D is perhaps TRBD1 (6 bases). The CDR3 spans 14 residues. Trimming shortened V by 6 bases and J by 7 bases, and 19 bases separated the two germline ends. Germline CDR1 is MNHEY and CDR2 is SVGAGI. As DNA, the CDR3 is TGTGCCAGCAGACTCCACCCGCAGGGGTTGGAGCAGTACTTC. Its translation is CASRLHPQGLEQYF.

The gene calls are TRBV5-4 and TRBJ1-2; 8 bases agree with TRBD1. V dropped 0 bases and J dropped 6; count of bases not matched to a gene: 4. Germline V CDR1 and CDR2: SGHNT, YYREEE (reference sequence). The CDR3 runs 14 residues. CDR3 DNA sequence: TGTGCCAGCAGCTTGGAGACAGGGGCGCATGGCTACACCTTC. It yields the protein CASSLETGAHGYTF. Combining the CDR3 with reference TRBV5-4 and TRBJ1-2 gives the whole variable domain ETGVTQSPTHLIKTRGQQVTLRCSSQSGHNTVSWYQQALGQGPQFIFQYYREEENGRGNFPPRFSGLQFPNYSSELNVNALELDDSALYLCASSLETGAHGYTFGSGTRLTVV.

The gene calls are TRBV10-1 and TRBJ2-2; 12 nucleotides match TRBD2. From germline, CDR1 is WNHNN and CDR2 SYGVQD (reference sequence). With 5 bases clipped from V and 4 bases from J, the junction kept 2 bases outside the gene matches. The CDR3 spans 15 residues. The DNA of the CDR3 is TGCGCCAGCAGTAGGACTAGCGGGACCACCGGGGAGCTGTTTTTT. Amino acids: CASSRTSGTTGELFF.

The V and J genes are TRBV27 and TRBJ2-7; 11 bases agree with TRBD2. The germline V gene encodes CDR1 MNHEY and CDR2 SMNVEV (reference sequence). The CDR3 length is 15 residues. Trimming took 4 bases from V and 3 from J; bases not matched to a gene: 5. The CDR3 sequence: CASSYTSGGFYEQYF. CDR3 coding DNA: TGTGCCAGCAGTTATACTAGCGGGGGATTCTACGAGCAGTACTTC.

This clone was picked up one time. V is TRBV28 and J is TRBJ2-5, with TRBD1 matching 7 bases. This CDR3 has 13 residues. Germline-derived CDR1 and CDR2 are MDHEN and SYDVKM. Losses at the gene ends were 5 bases for V and 5 bases for J; bases not matched to a gene: 5. CDR3 loop: CASSTTGLETQYF. CDR3 DNA: TGTGCCAGCAGTACGACAGGGTTGGAGACCCAGTACTTC.

This chain connects TRBV27 to TRBJ2-3, with 10 bases lining up with TRBD1. Germline lookup yields CDR1 MNHEY and CDR2 SMNVEV (reference sequence). V lost 0 bases and J lost 6; bases outside the gene matches: 12. The length of the CDR3 is 18 residues. CDR3 in DNA: TGTGCCAGCAGTTTATCTGCGGCGAGGGACAGGGGAACGGATACGCAGTATTTT. The encoded protein is CASSLSAARDRGTDTQYF.

The J gene is TRBJ2-1, the V gene TRBV29-1; D gene ambiguous. There are 12 residues in the CDR3. The V end lost 4 bases, the J end lost 6 bases, and 10 bases lay between the germline ends. Germline values: CDR1 SQVTM, CDR2 ANQGSEA. The CDR3 DNA sequence: TGCAGCGTTGGACCTAGAGCCAATGAGCAGTTCTTC. Protein: CSVGPRANEQFF.

The chain employs TRBV24-1 and TRBJ2-1; 11 positions agree with TRBD2. The germline V gene encodes CDR1 KGHDR and CDR2 SFDVKD. Trimming cost V 3 bases and J 2 bases; bases outside gene matches: 2. The CDR3 sequence is 16 residues long. DNA for the CDR3: TGTGCCACCAGTGATCCTAGCGGGGGGACCTACAATGAGCAGTTCTTC. Translation: CATSDPSGGTYNEQFF.